These T cell receptor beta chains were read from a single sample in a study of early stage breast cancer tumors. This table comes from immunoSEQ multiplex PCR, and its TCRdb copy is limited to in-frame clones, with some not included. The table includes some 28,000 clones, approximately 54% detected once. The sequenced material came from breast tumor tissue. The source of these receptors is a person aged 45-60 years with breast cancer. The CDR3 runs from the conserved cysteine through the conserved F or W. The D gene is left open where the match is weak. Where a row states a size, it is once, few, many or the class of an expanded clone; other rows omit it.

cdr3_length	d_call	j_call	v_call	clone_size	cdr3_nt	cdr3_aa
13	TRBD1	TRBJ2-5	TRBV6-5	few	TGTGCCAGCAGTTACGGACAGGGGAGGACCCAGTACTTC	CASSYGQGRTQYF
15	NA	TRBJ1-4	TRBV12-2	NA	TGTGCAAGTCGCTATTACATGGGGCTTAGTGAAAAACTGTTTTTT	CASRYYMGLSEKLFF
10	NA	TRBJ2-3	TRBV20-1	NA	TGCAGTTTGAAGGGAGATACGCAGTATTTT	CSLKGDTQYF
15	TRBD2	TRBJ2-1	TRBV6-5	few	TGTGCCAGCAGTTACTCGAGCCAGCGGGGGTTACTCCAGTTCTTC	CASSYSSQRGLLQFF
15	NA	TRBJ2-2	TRBV25-1	NA	TGTGCCAGCAGCCTCATGGGTTATTCGGCCGGGGAGCTGTTTTTT	CASSLMGYSAGELFF
15	NA	TRBJ2-2	TRBV4-1	few	TGCGCCAGCAGCCAAGAAGGGATCAAGGCCGGGGAGCTGTTTTTT	CASSQEGIKAGELFF
14	TRBD1	TRBJ1-3	TRBV10-3	NA	TGTGCCATCAAGGGGGCCGTCTCTGGAAACACCATATATTTT	CAIKGAVSGNTIYF
13	NA	TRBJ2-7	TRBV7-2	few	TGTGCCAGCAGCTGGGGCAGCACCTACGAGCAGTACTTC	CASSWGSTYEQYF
15	NA	TRBJ2-5	TRBV7-2	NA	TGTGCCAGCAGCTTATTTTCCGGATTCCAAGAGACCCAGTACTTC	CASSLFSGFQETQYF
15	NA	TRBJ1-5	TRBV30	NA	TGTGCCTGGAGTCAGAAAGGGGTGACCAATCAGCCCCAGCATTTT	CAWSQKGVTNQPQHF
15	TRBD1	TRBJ1-2	TRBV27	NA	TGTGCCAGCAGTTTAAGCCGGGACAGAATCTATGGCTACACCTTC	CASSLSRDRIYGYTF
15	NA	TRBJ2-2	TRBV11-2	NA	TGTGCCAGCAGCGGCTCGGGACCTCTCACCGGGGAGCTGTTTTTT	CASSGSGPLTGELFF
16	NA	TRBJ2-2	TRBV7-2	few	TGTGCCAGCAGCTTCCAGATTGGGGCGAACACCGGGGAGCTGTTTTTT	CASSFQIGANTGELFF
14	NA	TRBJ2-2	TRBV10-3	NA	TGTGCCATCACGTGGGAGGCGAACACCGGGGAGCTGTTTTTT	CAITWEANTGELFF
14	NA	TRBJ2-7	TRBV7-9	NA	TGTGCCAGCAGCTTAGACGCGGCCCTTCGCGAGCAGTACTTC	CASSLDAALREQYF
14	NA	TRBJ2-1	TRBV9	NA	TGTGCCAGCAGCGTAGGGGGTACCTACAATGAGCAGTTCTTC	CASSVGGTYNEQFF
11	NA	TRBJ1-1	TRBV7-2	NA	TGTGCCAGCAGCTTAAGCACTGAAGCTTTCTTT	CASSLSTEAFF
16	TRBD2	TRBJ2-5	TRBV10-2	NA	TGCGCCAGCAGTGAGGGCGGGAGGGGGTCTCAAGAGACCCAGTACTTC	CASSEGGRGSQETQYF
17	TRBD2	TRBJ2-1	TRBV4-3	NA	TGCGCCAGCAGCCAAGACTTAAGCGGGACTACCTTGGGTGAGCAGTTCTTC	CASSQDLSGTTLGEQFF
18	NA	TRBJ2-1	TRBV7-9	NA	TGTGCCAGCAGCTTAGTAAACCGGGACTCCTACCTCTACAATGAGCAGTTCTTC	CASSLVNRDSYLYNEQFF
15	TRBD1	TRBJ2-7	TRBV7-8	NA	TGTGCCAGCAGCCTGGACAGGGGGATAGCCTACGAGCAGTACTTC	CASSLDRGIAYEQYF
14	NA	TRBJ2-1	TRBV25-1	NA	TGTGCCAGCAGTGAAAGGGCCATCGGAAATGAGCAGTTCTTC	CASSERAIGNEQFF
13	NA	TRBJ1-1	TRBV7-6	NA	TGTGCCAGCGGAGCACAGGGGAACACTGAAGCTTTCTTT	CASGAQGNTEAFF
10	NA	TRBJ1-2	TRBV6-1	medium-sized	TGTGCCAGCAGTGGAAGGGGCTACACCTTC	CASSGRGYTF